This TCR beta chain was recorded in a study of TIL therapy for anti-PD-1-resistant metastatic lung cancer. On the study more broadly: Tumors had a median PD-L1 proportion score of around 6%. Regarding the study as a whole: This highly selected cohort may not generalize to typical lung cancer patients.

This sample's time point: pre-treatment sample, taken before nivolumab and TIL therapy. Stage 4 NSCLC adults joined between late 2017 and 2020. Notes on this clone: The antigen is not known.

The immunoSEQ assay was v3. Survey-level samples got approximately 1.8 million read pairs; deep-level samples got about 5-6.5 million. The table came from immunoSEQ multiplex PCR; TCRdb's copy has only in-frame clones and leaves some out. The repertoire holds about 60,000 clones, with more than 75% as singletons. The sequencing used blood, collected at baseline. This TCR derives from a person aged 25 to 85 with non-small cell lung cancer.

CDR3 protein: CASSLLGGVSNQPQHF. CDR3 sequence (DNA): TGCGCCAGCAGCTTGTTGGGGGGGGTTAGCAATCAGCCCCAGCATTTT. This chain joins TRBV5-1 and TRBJ1-5, with TRBD1 as a possible D gene (5 bases). Germline assignment: CDR1 SGHRS and CDR2 YFSETQ. Trimming took off 1 base at V and 0 bases at J, with 11 bases between the two ends. This CDR3 spans 16 amino acids. The full variable domain, in which reference TRBV5-1 and TRBJ1-5 provide the parts outside the CDR3, is KAGVTQTPRYLIKTRGQQVTLSCSPISGHRSVSWYQQTPGQGLQFLFEYFSETQRNKGNFPGRFSGRQFSNSRSEMNVSTLELGDSALYLCASSLLGGVSNQPQHFGDGTRLSIL.